The 8 T cell receptor beta chains in this list originate from one sample, sequenced in a study of blood T cell repertoires in COVID-19. Sequencing was performed with immunoSEQ multiplex PCR; in TCRdb, only in-frame clones are kept and a portion is missing. The sample gives hundreds of thousands of clones, 82% of which show up once; about 3.7% is in the top ten. The sequenced sample was PBMCs or T cells enriched from blood (not recorded which). The source is a woman between 55 and 75 years old who had recovered from COVID-19.

CDR3 nucleotide sequence: TGTGCCAGGGGGGACAGGGGAGAAGCTTTCTTT. Amino acid sequence: CARGDRGEAFF. The chain carries TRBV19 and TRBJ1-1; 10 bases are a match to TRBD1. Germline CDR1 reads LNHDA; CDR2 reads SQIVND (reference sequence). This CDR3 spans 11 amino acids. V dropped 9 bases and J dropped 8; count of bases not matched to a gene: 3.

The gene calls are TRBV18 and TRBJ1-2; 7 bases line up with TRBD1. The CDR3 has 17 amino acids. The germline V gene encodes CDR1 KGHSH and CDR2 LQKENI. V dropped 2 bases and J dropped 5; count of bases not matched to a gene: 14. This chain's CDR3 is CASSPGPQGTLRYGYTF. CDR3 nucleotide sequence: TGTGCCAGCTCACCAGGGCCACAGGGGACCCTTAGGTATGGCTACACCTTC.

The chain carries TRBV18 and TRBJ2-1; D call uncertain. The CDR3 length is 15 residues. V lost 0 bases, J lost 2 bases, and 8 bases lay in between. The germline CDR1 and CDR2 sequences are KGHSH and LQKENI. As DNA, the CDR3 is TGTGCCAGCTCACCACCTTCACTCCCCTACAATGAGCAGTTCTTC. Translated: CASSPPSLPYNEQFF. Complete variable domain (other parts from reference TRBV18 and TRBJ2-1): NAGVMQNPRHLVRRRGQEARLRCSPMKGHSHVYWYRQLPEEGLKFMVYLQKENIIDESGMPKERFSAEFPKEGPSILRIQQVVRGDSAAYFCASSPPSLPYNEQFFGPGTRLTVL.

This clone was recorded only once. V is TRBV30 and J is TRBJ2-3; 13 bases match TRBD2. There are 18 residues in the CDR3. V gave up 3 bases and J gave up 3 bases; unmatched junction bases: 12. The germline CDR1 and CDR2 sequences are GTSNPN and SVGIG (reference sequence). CDR3 DNA sequence: TGTGCCTGGAGGTCCCGGACTAGCGGGAGACGTGTTACAGATACGCAGTATTTT. Amino acid sequence: CAWRSRTSGRRVTDTQYF.

The V and J genes are TRBV11-1 and TRBJ1-6, with 8 bases aligning to TRBD1. Per the germline V gene, CDR1 is SGHAT and CDR2 is FQDESV (reference sequence). V shed 5 bases, J shed 8 bases, and the junction held 5 bases outside the gene matches. The CDR3 extends over 14 amino acids. CDR3 protein: CASSRGQVDSPLHF. Here the CDR3 DNA reads TGTGCCAGCAGCCGGGGACAGGTAGATTCACCCCTCCACTTT.

The chain carries TRBV4-1 and TRBJ2-2; the D is unclear. CDR1 and CDR2 (germline): MGHRA, YSYEKL. The CDR3 loop spans 14 amino acids. Deletions cut 4 bases from V and 6 bases from J, with 12 bases between. The CDR3 sequence: CASSPLLLSGELFF. CDR3 in DNA: TGCGCCAGCAGCCCCCTTCTTTTATCCGGGGAGCTGTTTTTT.

The V and J genes are TRBV12-3 or TRBV12-4 and TRBJ1-2, with D possibly matching TRBD1 (6 bases). The CDR3 covers 12 residues. CDR3 DNA sequence: TGTGCAAGGGACATCACTTCCTATGGCTACACCTTC. Its translation: CARDITSYGYTF.

This chain joins TRBV12-3 or TRBV12-4 and TRBJ2-5; tentatively, D is TRBD1 (6 bases). Trimming took off 5 bases at V and 5 bases at J, with 12 bases between the two ends. This CDR3 spans 13 amino acids. The CDR3 sequence is CASSRQEKETQYF. In nucleotides, the CDR3 is TGTGCCAGCAGTCGACAGGAGAAGGAGACCCAGTACTTC.